The 20 T cell receptor beta chains in this list originate from one sample, sequenced in a study of shared clonotypes between healthy human individuals. Naive CD8 cells lacked CD45RO and underwent positive selection for CCR7, leaving out terminally differentiated effector memory CD45RA+ cells. Only in-frame clones appear in the TCRdb table, and some are missing; sequencing was by immunoSEQ multiplex PCR. The profile shows about 2.1 million clones, roughly 91% of them singletons. Sequenced sample: naive CD8+ T cells from PBMCs. The receptors were gathered from a young man in good health. Some clones in this sample may be carry-over from other donors' samples.

The gene calls are TRBV14 and TRBJ2-3; 7 bases align to TRBD2. The germline V gene encodes CDR1 SGHDN and CDR2 FVKESK. CDR3 length: 19 residues. The V gene end was trimmed by 2 bases and the J gene end by 4 bases; junction bases not matched to a gene: 18. CDR3 sequence: CASSQFHFMAGDVADTQYF. Here the CDR3 DNA reads TGTGCCAGCAGCCAATTCCACTTCATGGCGGGAGATGTGGCAGATACGCAGTATTTT.

This clone was counted once. This chain joins TRBV27 and TRBJ2-1; 10 bases map to TRBD2. Germline trimming cut 4 bases from V and 4 bases from J; bases unmatched to any gene: 7. CDR3 length: 16 amino acids. CDR1 is MNHEY and CDR2 is SMNVEV in the germline V gene (reference sequence). The chain's CDR3 is CASSSKREGPYNEQFF. The CDR3 nucleotides are TGTGCCAGCAGTTCCAAGCGGGAGGGCCCTTACAATGAGCAGTTCTTC.

The chain employs TRBV28 and TRBJ2-1, with 14 bases aligning to TRBD2. V shed 2 bases, J shed 6 bases, and the junction held 18 bases outside the gene matches. This CDR3 is 21 amino acids long. Germline V gene data show CDR1 as MDHEN and CDR2 as SYDVKM. CDR3 nucleotide sequence: TGTGCCAGCAGTTTACTGGAACCGATAAGACTAGCGGGAGGGCCGGTCAATGAGCAGTTCTTC. It encodes CASSLLEPIRLAGGPVNEQFF.

This chain links TRBV5-1 with TRBJ2-3; no firm D call. Trimming removed 4 bases from V and 3 bases from J, with 15 bases in between. The CDR3 sequence is 15 residues long. CDR1 and CDR2 from the germline V gene are SGHRS and YFSETQ. Here the CDR3 DNA reads TGCGCCAGCAGCCCCGGCCGATCTACAACAGATACGCAGTATTTT. Translating gives CASSPGRSTTDTQYF.

J is TRBJ1-1 and V is TRBV19; D is possibly TRBD1 (6 bases). Germline CDR1 reads LNHDA; CDR2 reads SQIVND (reference sequence). Trimming shortened V by 5 bases and J by 3 bases, and 16 bases separated the two germline ends. The length of the CDR3 is 15 residues. DNA for the CDR3: TGTGCCAGTAGTCCTGGGGCAGGGGAGGACACTGAAGCTTTCTTT. This gives the protein CASSPGAGEDTEAFF.

The chain employs TRBV18 and TRBJ2-7; 9 nucleotides line up with TRBD1. Germline values: CDR1 KGHSH, CDR2 LQKENI. The CDR3 runs 15 residues. With 8 bases clipped from V and 5 bases from J, the junction kept 13 bases outside the gene matches. CDR3 residues: CASRREGQGIDEQYF. CDR3 nucleotide sequence: TGTGCCAGCCGAAGGGAGGGACAGGGTATCGACGAGCAGTACTTC.

This rearrangement joins TRBV19 to TRBJ1-1, with D hard to call. The germline CDR1 and CDR2 sequences are LNHDA and SQIVND (reference sequence). V shed 5 bases and J shed 0 bases, with 13 bases lying between them. The CDR3 spans 15 residues. CDR3 sequence reads: CASSSHQLLNTEAFF. The CDR3 DNA reads as TGTGCCAGTAGTTCACATCAGCTACTGAACACTGAAGCTTTCTTT. The full variable domain, in which reference TRBV19 and TRBJ1-1 provide the parts outside the CDR3, is DGGITQSPKYLFRKEGQNVTLSCEQNLNHDAMYWYRQDPGQGLRLIYYSQIVNDFQKGDIAEGYSVSREKKESFPLTVTSAQKNPTAFYLCASSSHQLLNTEAFFGQGTRLTVV.

V usage is TRBV2 and J usage is TRBJ2-7; a weak D match, TRBD1 (8 bases). V lost 6 bases and J lost 2, with 20 bases in between. The germline V gene has CDR1 SNHLY and CDR2 FYNNEI. This CDR3 is 16 amino acids long. In DNA form, the CDR3 reads TGTGCCAGCAGGACACAGGGGGAGGGGGTGACCTACGAGCAGTACTTC. Its protein is CASRTQGEGVTYEQYF.

The genes are TRBV10-1 and TRBJ2-2; D remains ambiguous. The CDR3 runs to 15 residues. V lost 4 bases and J lost 2, with 11 bases in between. Germline V gene lookup returns CDR1 WNHNN and CDR2 SYGVQD (reference sequence). CDR3 region: CASSASGGNTGELFF. CDR3 DNA: TGCGCCAGCAGTGCGTCGGGTGGCAACACCGGGGAGCTGTTTTTT.

In its sample, this clone was seen once. The chain combines TRBV28 with TRBJ1-1, with D possibly matching TRBD1 (6 bases). Trimming took off 6 bases at V and 2 bases at J, with 22 bases between the two ends. Germline CDR1 MDHEN, CDR2 SYDVKM. The CDR3 covers 17 residues. The CDR3 sequence: CASSQRGGYRANTEAFF. CDR3 nucleotide sequence: TGTGCCAGCAGCCAACGAGGGGGGTACAGGGCAAACACTGAAGCTTTCTTT.

This clone was seen a few times. This sequence joins TRBV28 and TRBJ1-5, with a tentative D call TRBD1 (6 bases). Germline assignment: CDR1 MDHEN and CDR2 SYDVKM. This CDR3 has 17 residues. Deletions cut 1 base from V and 9 bases from J, with 22 bases between. CDR3 in DNA: TGTGCCAGCAGTTTATACCCCCAGGGGCCGGGGGAATGGCCCCAGCATTTT. It yields the protein CASSLYPQGPGEWPQHF.

V is TRBV28 and J is TRBJ2-7; D perhaps matches TRBD1 (6 bases). V was trimmed by 11 bases and J by 7 bases, leaving 18 bases between them. The CDR3 extends over 12 amino acids. The germline V gene has CDR1 MDHEN and CDR2 SYDVKM. CDR3 coding DNA: TGTGCCGCTGGACAGCCGTTCTTGGAGCAGTACTTC. As protein: CAAGQPFLEQYF.

V and J are TRBV7-9 and TRBJ2-1, with D possibly matching TRBD2 (5 bases). Looked up from germline, CDR1 is SEHNR and CDR2 is FQNEAQ (reference sequence). The CDR3 is 16 residues long. V shed 8 bases and J shed 4 bases, with 21 bases lying between them. CDR3 region: CASHPPGAANYNEQFF. The CDR3 DNA reads TGTGCCAGCCACCCCCCCGGAGCGGCCAATTACAATGAGCAGTTCTTC.

This chain links TRBV2 with TRBJ2-4; D unresolved. Trimming pared 2 bases from V and 6 bases from J, leaving 14 bases between. The CDR3 length is 15 residues. The germline CDR1 and CDR2 sequences are SNHLY and FYNNEI. The CDR3 DNA reads TGTGCCAGCAGTGAATCTCGGGTTTTTGGAAACATTCAGTACTTC. It encodes CASSESRVFGNIQYF. Complete variable domain (other parts from reference TRBV2 and TRBJ2-4): EPEVTQTPSHQVTQMGQEVILRCVPISNHLYFYWYRQILGQKVEFLVSFYNNEISEKSEIFDDQFSVERPDGSNFTLKIRSTKLEDSAMYFCASSESRVFGNIQYFGAGTRLSVL.

On this clone: Other nucleotide sequences in the sample specify the same CDR3. The chain joins TRBV5-6 to TRBJ1-1; D uncertain. This CDR3 has 12 residues. Between the trimmed V and J ends, which lost 2 bases and 4 bases, there was a span of 6 bases. CDR1 is SGHDT and CDR2 is YYEEEE in the germline V gene. DNA of the CDR3: TGTGCCAGCAGCTTCGGCAGCACTGAAGCTTTCTTT. It yields the protein CASSFGSTEAFF.

V gene TRBV19 combines with J gene TRBJ2-5; D might be TRBD1 or TRBD2, each matching 5 bases. The V end was cut by 9 bases, the J end by 2 bases, with 22 bases between. CDR3 size: 16 residues. CDR1 LNHDA and CDR2 SQIVND come from the germline V gene (reference sequence). The CDR3 DNA follows: TGTGCCAGCCGCCCCTCCCCGGGGCGCCGTCAAGAGACCCAGTACTTC. Its protein is CASRPSPGRRQETQYF.

The genes are TRBV7-9 and TRBJ2-7; D may be TRBD2 (7 bases). CDR1 and CDR2 (germline): SEHNR, FQNEAQ (reference sequence). This CDR3 spans 16 amino acids. V was clipped by 4 bases and J by 4 bases, with 20 bases between them. CDR3 in DNA: TGTGCCAGCAGCTCCCCTCGGGGGGCTGGTGTTTACGAGCAGTACTTC. It translates to CASSSPRGAGVYEQYF.

This clone was seen only once. The V and J genes are TRBV15 and TRBJ2-5; TRBD1 might be the D (6 bases). Trimming cost V 3 bases and J 1 base, with 12 bases left between them. The CDR3 is made up of 15 amino acids. Germline assignment: CDR1 LNHNV and CDR2 YYDKDF (reference sequence). The CDR3 loop reads CATSSNDRSQETQYF. The CDR3 coding sequence is TGTGCCACCAGCAGTAACGACAGGTCCCAAGAGACCCAGTACTTC.

J is TRBJ1-2 and V is TRBV7-9; TRBD1 agrees at 7 bases. CDR1 is SEHNR and CDR2 is FQNEAQ in the germline V gene (reference sequence). Trimming at V came to 5 bases and at J to 4 bases, leaving 10 bases not matched to a gene. There are 15 residues in the CDR3. DNA of the CDR3: TGTGCCAGCAGCCCATTCGACAGGGACCCCTATGGCTACACCTTC. It is translated as CASSPFDRDPYGYTF.

On this clone: Other DNA sequences from this sample encode an identical CDR3 as well. The rearrangement uses TRBV27 and TRBJ2-7; TRBD1 matches at 12 bases. The CDR3 sequence is 14 residues long. CDR1 MNHEY and CDR2 SMNVEV come from the germline V gene (reference sequence). The V segment lost 5 bases and the J segment 5 bases; nucleotides outside the gene matches: 4. The CDR3 reads CASSLGTGGNEQYF. The CDR3 region has the DNA TGTGCCAGCAGTCTCGGGACAGGGGGCAACGAGCAGTACTTC.